This T cell receptor beta chain was retrieved from a study of cytomegalovirus exposure and HLA in healthy donors. On the study more broadly: Around 85 million unique TCRs from HLA-typed donors were held in an early data release.

This clone was counted a few times. The antigen is not known. The CDR3 has 17 residues. Germline V CDR1 and CDR2: SGHRS, YFSETQ. J lost 0 bases, V lost 4 bases, and 7 bases had no gene match. General study results and limits: There were some V segments, including TRBV6-2 and TRBV6-3, excluded as indistinguishable.

The PCR was carried out with 60 Vbeta primers and 13 Jbeta primers. Profiled with immunoSEQ multiplex PCR; TCRdb holds only in-frame clones, not every one. Counted here are about 200,000 clones, 75% to 80% occurring once; the ten biggest clones make up approximately 2%. Every donor was a healthy person donating bone marrow. Specimen: PBMCs. The TCR originated in a male donor in good health and CMV-seronegative. The chain employs TRBV5-1 and TRBJ2-1, with 10 bases lining up with TRBD2. In nucleotides, the CDR3 is TGCGCCAGCAGCGAGACTAGCGGGTTGAGCTCCTACAATGAGCAGTTCTTC. Translating it yields CASSETSGLSSYNEQFF.